Listed below are T cell receptor beta chains from one sample, sequenced in a study of vaccination and CD4 T cells after COVID-19. Their antigens are not known. A single record per CDR3 protein comes from TCRdb applying MiXCR to the PCR reads. The sample has fewer than 30,000 distinct CDR3 sequences, 25% to 30% seen once. This specimen was CD4+ T cells from blood, cultured in vitro, taken about 7 months after SARS-CoV-2 vaccination. Receptors were obtained from a human donor who had recovered from COVID-19. Both conserved end residues are part of each CDR3. A D gene is named only where the DNA matches it firmly. Only part of the rows carry a size: once, few, many, or a class if the clone is expanded.

d_call	clone_size	v_call	j_call	cdr3_aa	cdr3_nt
NA	NA	TRBV5-4	TRBJ1-2	CASSLWGANGYTF	TGTGCCAGCAGCTTGTGGGGGGCAAATGGCTACACCTTC
TRBD1	NA	TRBV28	TRBJ1-5	CGCRGGRGSNQPQHF	TGTGGGTGCAGGGGGGGAAGAGGTAGCAATCAGCCCCAGCATTTT
NA	medium-sized	TRBV20-1	TRBJ1-1	CSARTDGSLNTEAFF	TGCAGTGCTCGGACGGATGGGAGCCTGAACACTGAAGCTTTCTTT
NA	medium-sized	TRBV20-1	TRBJ2-1	CSARNYNEQFF	TGCAGTGCTAGGAACTACAATGAGCAGTTCTTC
NA	medium-sized	TRBV6-1	TRBJ1-1	CASSSAAGAGGTEAFF	TGTGCCAGCAGTAGTGCAGCGGGGGCGGGAGGGACTGAAGCTTTCTTT
TRBD2	NA	TRBV27	TRBJ2-4	CASRGRLAGDIQYF	TGTGCCAGCAGGGGGCGACTAGCGGGAGACATTCAGTACTTC
TRBD1	NA	TRBV6-1	TRBJ2-7	CASGRQGYSYEQYF	TGTGCCAGCGGCCGACAGGGCTACTCCTACGAGCAGTACTTC
NA	NA	TRBV28	TRBJ2-1	CASRRWGGYNEQFF	TGTGCCAGCAGAAGGTGGGGTGGCTACAATGAGCAGTTCTTC
NA	NA	TRBV6-1	TRBJ1-5	CASSPGRMGNQPQHF	TGTGCCAGCAGTCCCGGTCGTATGGGCAATCAGCCCCAGCATTTT
NA	few	TRBV19	TRBJ1-1	CASSTDRRPLNTEAFF	TGTGCCAGTAGTACAGACAGGAGGCCCCTGAACACTGAAGCTTTCTTT
NA	NA	TRBV4-1	TRBJ1-5	CASSQEIASPQHF	TGCGCCAGCAGCCAAGAAATCGCTTCGCCCCAGCATTTT
NA	NA	TRBV6-1	TRBJ2-3	CASIDRASTDTQYF	TGTGCCAGCATAGATAGGGCCTCCACAGATACGCAGTATTTT
TRBD2	NA	TRBV20-1	TRBJ2-1	CSAPALAGVNEQFF	TGCAGTGCTCCGGCACTAGCGGGAGTTAATGAGCAGTTCTTC
TRBD1	NA	TRBV25-1	TRBJ2-2	CASSEDRDTGELFF	TGTGCCAGCAGTGAGGACAGGGACACCGGGGAGCTGTTTTTT
TRBD2	NA	TRBV20-1	TRBJ2-1	CSAYRLAGGPNEQFF	TGCAGTGCTTACCGTCTGGCGGGAGGGCCGAATGAGCAGTTCTTC